This T cell receptor beta chain was captured by sequencing in a study of blood T cell repertoires in COVID-19. In the study overall: COVID-19 samples collected from the United States, Italy and Spain covered acute and convalescent phases.

This CDR3 has 14 amino acids. V lost 6 bases and J lost 0, with 12 bases in between. Germline loops: CDR1 MNHEY, CDR2 SVGAGI. This study enrolled people aged 18 to 89 from about 26 US geographic areas. During the 2 weeks before they entered the study, exposed participants had met someone with a PCR-confirmed or clinician-diagnosed COVID-19 case. Per the original methods: Reference gene primer amplification yielded estimated nucleated cell counts. Libraries were prepared by immunoSEQ multiplex PCR; TCRdb keeps only in-frame clonotypes and omits some of them. V, J and clone size are those of that table, while D and trimming were read from the DNA. The sample yields hundreds of thousands of clones, 83% seen once.

The sequenced sample was PBMCs or T cells enriched from blood (not recorded which). The chain recombines TRBV6-5 with TRBJ2-7, with D perhaps matching TRBD1 (5 bases). The sequence derives from a woman aged 45-60 years who had been exposed to COVID-19. The CDR3 DNA reads as TGTGCCAGCAGGATACAGGTTAGCTCCTACGAGCAGTACTTC. Translated, it gives CASRIQVSSYEQYF.